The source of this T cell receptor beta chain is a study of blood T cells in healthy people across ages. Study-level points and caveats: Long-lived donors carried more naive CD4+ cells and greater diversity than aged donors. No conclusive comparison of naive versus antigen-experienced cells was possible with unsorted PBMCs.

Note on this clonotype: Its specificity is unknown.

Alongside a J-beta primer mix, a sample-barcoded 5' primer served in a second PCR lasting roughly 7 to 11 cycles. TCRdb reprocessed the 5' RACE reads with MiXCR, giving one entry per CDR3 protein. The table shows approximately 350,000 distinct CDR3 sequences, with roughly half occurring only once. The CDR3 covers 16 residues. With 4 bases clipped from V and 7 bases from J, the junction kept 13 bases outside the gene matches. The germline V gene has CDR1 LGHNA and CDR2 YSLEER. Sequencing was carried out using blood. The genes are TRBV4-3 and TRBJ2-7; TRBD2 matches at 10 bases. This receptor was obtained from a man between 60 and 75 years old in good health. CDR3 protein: CASSPYAGTSVSEQYF. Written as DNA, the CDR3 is TGCGCCAGCAGCCCTTACGCCGGGACTAGCGTGTCTGAGCAGTACTTC.